Listed here are 8 T cell receptor beta chains from one sample, sequenced in a study of tumor-infiltrating lymphocytes in primary liver carcinoma. Starting from 450 to 500 ng of total RNA, TCR beta cDNA was produced with a primer in the constant region. Libraries for TCR beta were built through three nested multiplex PCR rounds, which together made up a slightly modified ARM-PCR procedure. The opening two PCR rounds, ten to eleven cycles each, paired TRBV1-TRBV30 forward primers with a C-beta reverse primer. TCRdb ran MiXCR on the multiplex PCR reads and lists one entry per CDR3 protein. Among 75,000 to 80,000 distinct CDR3 sequences listed, approximately 70% were seen once. The source material, 20-30 mg of unsorted bulk tissue, was used to co-extract RNA and DNA. Sample: tumor-adjacent normal liver tissue. Source of these receptors: a man aged 40-49 years with primary liver carcinoma and hepatitis B virus infection.

Comments on this clonotype: Being one base from a much bigger clone, this may be a read error. The chain combines TRBV7-9 with TRBJ2-3, with 7 bases lining up with TRBD1. Trimming at V came to 7 bases and at J to 3 bases, leaving 10 bases not matched to a gene. This CDR3 spans 15 amino acids. The germline CDR1 and CDR2 sequences are SEHNR and FQNEAQ (reference sequence). The CDR3 loop reads CASNLQTGSTDTQYF. Written as DNA, the CDR3 is TGTGCCAGCAACTTGCAGACAGGGAGTACAGATACGCAGTATTTT.

Regarding this clonotype: At one end the junction does not follow the germline gene, possibly because of a read error. The V and J genes are TRBV10-3 and TRBJ2-3; perhaps TRBD2 as D (5 bases). CDR1 and CDR2 from the germline V gene are ENHRY and SYGVKD. CDR3 length equals 15 residues. CDR3 nucleotide sequence: TGTGTCATCGGTGACTGGACTTCTAGCACAGATACGCAGTATTTT. This translates into CVIGDWTSSTDTQYF.

With regard to this clonotype: The germline gene is not matched at one end of the junction; a read error may be the cause. The chain has TRBV25-1 and TRBJ2-6, with TRBD1 as a possible D gene (5 bases). The CDR3 is made up of 13 amino acids. Per germline, CDR1 MGHDK and CDR2 SYGVNS. The CDR3 protein is CATARTGANALTF. The DNA of the CDR3 is TGTGCCACCGCACGAACTGGGGCCAACGCCCTGACTTTC. The variable domain in full, with the rest retrieved from reference TRBV25-1 and TRBJ2-6, is EADIYQTPRYLVIGTGKKITLECSQTMGHDKMYWYQQDPGMELHLIHYSYGVNSTEKGDLSSESTVSRIRTEHFPLTLESARPSHTSQYLCATARTGANALTFGAGSRLTVL.

This clonotype appeared many times. The chain is built from TRBV7-9 and TRBJ2-1, with 7 positions matching TRBD1. Germline V lookup: CDR1 SEHNR, CDR2 FQNEAQ (reference sequence). The V gene end was trimmed by 7 bases and the J gene end by 6 bases; junction bases not matched to a gene: 6. The CDR3 consists of 13 residues. The CDR3 loop is CASTDRESNEQFF. The DNA of the CDR3 is TGTGCCAGCACCGACAGGGAATCCAATGAGCAGTTCTTC. The full variable domain, completed using reference TRBV7-9 and TRBJ2-1, is DTGVSQNPRHKITKRGQNVTFRCDPISEHNRLYWYRQTLGQGPEFLTYFQNEAQLEKSRLLSDRFSAERPKGSFSTLEIQRTEQGDSAMYLCASTDRESNEQFFGPGTRLTVL.

As regards this clonotype: The conserved final phenylalanine or tryptophan is absent from the CDR3, which likely points to a read error. The chain uses TRBV5-6 and TRBJ2-7, with 9 bases that match TRBD2. This CDR3 region has 16 residues. J lost 0 bases, V lost 4 bases, and 8 bases had no gene match. Germline V lookup: CDR1 SGHDT, CDR2 YYEEEE. CDR3 sequence reads: CASSNTWREGSYEQYL. The DNA for the CDR3 is TGTGCCAGCAGCAATACTTGGCGGGAGGGCTCCTACGAGCAGTACCTC.

Remarks on this clonotype: Its ends do not fully match the called genes, so a read error is possible. The chain links TRBV11-3 to TRBJ2-1; 8 bases are shared with TRBD2. The length of the CDR3 is 15 residues. Germline lookup yields CDR1 SGHNT and CDR2 YENEEA. The CDR3 here is CASSAGTREIYEHFF. The CDR3 nucleotides are TGTGCCAGCAGTGCCGGGACTAGAGAGATTTATGAGCATTTCTTC.

The table lists this clonotype with many counts. The chain uses TRBV15 and TRBJ1-5; D remains ambiguous. The CDR3 contains 15 residues. V was trimmed by 1 base and J by 7 bases, leaving 14 bases between them. The germline CDR1 and CDR2 sequences are LNHNV and YYDKDF (reference sequence). For the CDR3, the DNA is TGTGCCACCAGCAGAGTGTCCGGGATCAACCAGCCCCAGCATTTT. This codes for CATSRVSGINQPQHF.

Points on this clonotype: The junction departs from the called germline gene at one end, perhaps through a read error. J is TRBJ2-7 and V is TRBV27; 11 bases map to TRBD1. The V gene's germline CDR1 is MNHEY and CDR2 SMNVEV (reference sequence). The CDR3 sequence is 14 residues long. For the CDR3, the DNA is TGTGCCAGCAGTGGACAGGGGGCCGGCTACGAGCAGTATTTC. Residues: CASSGQGAGYEQYF.